The TCR beta chain described here comes from a study of blood T cell repertoires in COVID-19. The wider study: T cells, B-cell-depleted T cells, or PBMCs supplied cDNA or gDNA.

Original processing methods: Amplification from reference gene primers served as the basis for estimated nucleated cell counts. The repertoire was sequenced with immunoSEQ multiplex PCR; TCRdb's copy has only in-frame clones and lacks some. That table furnishes V, J and clone size, whereas the DNA furnished D and trimming. The data hold approximately 450,000 clones, with 75% to 90% observed a single time. Germline V CDR1 and CDR2: SGHRS, YFSETQ. The CDR3 is 13 amino acids. Trimming removed 4 bases from V and 1 base from J, with 8 bases in between. Adults between roughly 18 and 90 years of age took part from more than 20 US areas. Participant-reported clinical history was the basis for cohort assignment.

This sequence was found in a man aged 30 to 45 who had recovered from COVID-19. The genes are TRBV5-1 and TRBJ1-1; D ambiguous. The sequenced material came from PBMCs or T cells enriched from blood (not recorded which). In DNA form, the CDR3 reads TGCGCCAGCAGCAATGTGGCGAACACTGAAGCTTTCTTT. Translation gives CASSNVANTEAFF.